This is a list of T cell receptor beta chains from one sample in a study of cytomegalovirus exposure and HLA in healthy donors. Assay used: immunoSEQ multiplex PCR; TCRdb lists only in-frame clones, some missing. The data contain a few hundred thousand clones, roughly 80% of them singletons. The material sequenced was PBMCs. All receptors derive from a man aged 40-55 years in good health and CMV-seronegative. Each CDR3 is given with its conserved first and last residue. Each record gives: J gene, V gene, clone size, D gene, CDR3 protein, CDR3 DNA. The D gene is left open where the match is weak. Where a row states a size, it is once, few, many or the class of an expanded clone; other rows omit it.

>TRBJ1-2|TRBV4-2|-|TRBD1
CASSQDRGNYGYTF
TGTGCCAGCAGCCAGGACAGGGGGAACTATGGCTACACCTTC
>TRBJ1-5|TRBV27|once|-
CASSLSAVNQPQHF
TGTGCCAGCAGTTTATCGGCGGTAAATCAGCCCCAGCATTTT
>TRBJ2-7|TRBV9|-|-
CASSASSGVSYEQYF
TGTGCCAGCAGCGCCTCCTCCGGGGTCTCCTACGAGCAGTACTTC
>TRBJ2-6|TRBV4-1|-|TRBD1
CASSQDSRGTGGAGANVLTF
TGCGCCAGCAGCCAAGATTCACGGGGGACAGGGGGGGCTGGGGCCAACGTCCTGACTTTC
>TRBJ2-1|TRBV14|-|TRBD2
CASSPGLAYNEQFF
TGTGCCAGCAGCCCCGGACTAGCGTACAATGAGCAGTTCTTC
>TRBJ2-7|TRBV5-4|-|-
CASSSTGFSYEQYF
TGTGCCAGCAGCTCGACAGGATTCTCCTACGAGCAGTACTTC
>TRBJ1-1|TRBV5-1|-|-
CASSLEQTGTEAFF
TGCGCCAGCAGCTTGGAACAGACGGGGACTGAAGCTTTCTTT
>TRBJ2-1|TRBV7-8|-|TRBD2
CASSFWTSGSYNEQFF
TGTGCCAGCAGCTTCTGGACTAGCGGTAGTTACAATGAGCAGTTCTTC
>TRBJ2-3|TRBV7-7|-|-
CASSLGYRAGDTQYF
TGTGCCAGCAGCTTGGGGTACAGGGCAGGAGATACGCAGTATTTT
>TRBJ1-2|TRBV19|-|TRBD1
CASKEGASNYGYTF
TGTGCCAGTAAGGAGGGGGCGTCTAACTATGGCTACACCTTC
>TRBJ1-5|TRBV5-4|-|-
CASSLGGDQPQHF
TGTGCCAGCAGCCTAGGGGGGGATCAGCCCCAGCATTTT
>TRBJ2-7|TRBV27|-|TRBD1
CASSTRDSSTYEQYF
TGTGCCAGCAGTACCCGGGACAGTTCTACCTACGAGCAGTACTTC
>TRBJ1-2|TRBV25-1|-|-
CASSAGIYGYTF
TGTGCCAGCAGTGCCGGGATCTATGGCTACACCTTC
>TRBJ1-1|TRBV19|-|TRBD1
CASSIYPQGPTEAFF
TGTGCCAGTAGTATATACCCACAGGGGCCCACTGAAGCTTTCTTT
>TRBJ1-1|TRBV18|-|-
CASSLLGQNTEAFF
TGTGCCAGCTCACTGCTGGGACAGAACACTGAAGCTTTCTTT
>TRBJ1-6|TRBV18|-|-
CASSPPTGNSPLHF
TGTGCCAGCTCACCACCAACGGGAAATTCACCCCTCCACTTT
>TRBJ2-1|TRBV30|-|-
CAWTMDSGSYNEQFF
TGTGCCTGGACCATGGACAGCGGAAGTTACAATGAGCAGTTCTTC
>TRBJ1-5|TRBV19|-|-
CASSSTKGGSNQPQHF
TGTGCCAGTAGTTCCACTAAGGGCGGGAGCAATCAGCCCCAGCATTTT
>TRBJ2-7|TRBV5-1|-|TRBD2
CASSLASGTTYEQYF
TGCGCCAGCAGCTTGGCTAGCGGGACCACCTACGAGCAGTACTTC
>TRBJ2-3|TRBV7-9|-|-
CASSLEAGFTDTQYF
TGTGCCAGCAGCTTAGAGGCAGGGTTCACAGATACGCAGTATTTT
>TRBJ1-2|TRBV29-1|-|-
CSSTTADYYGYTF
TGCAGCTCGACAACAGCGGATTACTATGGCTACACCTTC
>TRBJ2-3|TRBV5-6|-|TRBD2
CASSRSGGARYF
TGTGCCAGCAGCCGAAGCGGGGGGGCTAGATATTTT
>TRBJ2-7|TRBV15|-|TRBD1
CATSRDSGTGGEQYF
TGTGCCACCAGCAGAGATTCCGGGACAGGGGGCGAGCAGTACTTC
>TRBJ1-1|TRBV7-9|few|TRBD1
CASSFGGEQGRGDTEAFF
TGTGCCAGCAGCTTCGGGGGTGAACAGGGGCGCGGCGACACTGAAGCTTTCTTT
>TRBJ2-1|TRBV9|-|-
CASSVGGSGANEQFF
TGTGCCAGCAGCGTAGGGGGTAGCGGCGCCAATGAGCAGTTCTTC
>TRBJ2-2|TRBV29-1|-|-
CSVNKNTGELFF
TGCAGCGTGAACAAGAACACCGGGGAGCTGTTTTTT
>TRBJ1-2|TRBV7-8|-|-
CASSLDSRNGYTF
TGTGCCAGCAGCCTGGACAGCCGGAATGGCTACACCTTC
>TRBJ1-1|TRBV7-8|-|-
CASSPGHLNTEAFF
TGTGCCAGCAGCCCGGGACATCTGAACACTGAAGCTTTCTTT
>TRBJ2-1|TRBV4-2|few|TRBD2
CASSQGTSGGSYNEQFF
TGTGCCAGCAGCCAAGGGACTAGCGGGGGTTCCTACAATGAGCAGTTCTTC
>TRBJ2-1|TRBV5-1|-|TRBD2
CASSLEASGIGDEQFF
TGCGCCAGCAGCTTGGAGGCTAGCGGGATAGGAGATGAGCAGTTCTTC
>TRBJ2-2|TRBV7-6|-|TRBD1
CASTRQGSGTGELFF
TGTGCCAGCACCCGACAGGGAAGTGGCACCGGGGAGCTGTTTTTT
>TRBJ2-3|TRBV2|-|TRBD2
CASSGFSGILGTDTQYF
TGTGCCAGCAGTGGGTTTAGCGGGATCCTTGGCACAGATACGCAGTATTTT
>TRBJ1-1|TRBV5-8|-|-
CASSLKQENTEAFF
TGTGCCAGCAGCTTGAAACAGGAGAACACTGAAGCTTTCTTT
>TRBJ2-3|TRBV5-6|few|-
CASSEHASDSTDTQYF
TGTGCCAGCAGCGAGCATGCTAGCGATAGCACAGATACGCAGTATTTT
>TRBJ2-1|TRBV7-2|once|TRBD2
CASSPGGYEQFF
TGTGCCAGCAGCCCCGGGGGGTATGAGCAGTTCTTC
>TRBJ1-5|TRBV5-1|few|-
CASSPRETGGYQPQHF
TGCGCCAGCAGCCCAAGGGAGACAGGCGGTTATCAGCCCCAGCATTTT
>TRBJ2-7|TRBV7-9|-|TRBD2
CASSPTSVLVYEQYF
TGTGCCAGCAGCCCTACTAGCGTACTGGTCTACGAGCAGTACTTC
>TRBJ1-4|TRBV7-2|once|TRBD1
CASSQGGQGEKLFF
TGTGCCAGCAGCCAGGGCGGACAGGGGGAAAAACTGTTTTTT
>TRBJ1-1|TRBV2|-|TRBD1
CASSRQGKNTEAFF
TGTGCCAGCAGTAGACAGGGCAAGAACACTGAAGCTTTCTTT
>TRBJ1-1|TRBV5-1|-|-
CASSSGTIMNTEAFF
TGCGCCAGCAGCTCCGGAACTATCATGAACACTGAAGCTTTCTTT
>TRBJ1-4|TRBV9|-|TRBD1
CASSVGAGGVLGATNEKLFF
TGTGCCAGCAGCGTAGGAGCAGGGGGCGTATTGGGTGCAACTAATGAAAAACTGTTTTTT
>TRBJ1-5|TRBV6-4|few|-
CASSRDFGQPQHF
TGTGCCAGCAGCAGGGATTTCGGTCAGCCCCAGCATTTT
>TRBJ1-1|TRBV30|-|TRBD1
CAWRKGTGGQGVEAFF
TGTGCCTGGCGCAAGGGGACAGGGGGACAGGGGGTTGAAGCTTTCTTT
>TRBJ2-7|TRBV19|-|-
CVSSIAPRVYEQYF
TGTGTCAGTAGTATAGCCCCCAGGGTCTACGAGCAGTACTTC
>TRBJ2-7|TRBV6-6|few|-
CASSITGPGVGEQYF
TGTGCCAGCAGCATAACCGGGCCGGGGGTCGGCGAGCAGTACTTC
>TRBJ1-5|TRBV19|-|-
CASSRTAGSNQPQHF
TGTGCCAGTAGCCGGACAGCCGGGAGCAATCAGCCCCAGCATTTT
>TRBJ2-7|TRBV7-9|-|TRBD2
CASSLGGDSYEQYF
TGTGCCAGCAGCTTGGGAGGGGACTCCTACGAGCAGTACTTC
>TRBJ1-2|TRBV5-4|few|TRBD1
CASSLGTDYGYTF
TGTGCCAGCAGCCTCGGGACAGACTATGGCTACACCTTC
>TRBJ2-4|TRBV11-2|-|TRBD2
CASSSQQGTSGNKNIQYF
TGTGCCAGCAGCTCCCAACAGGGAACTAGCGGGAACAAAAACATTCAGTACTTC
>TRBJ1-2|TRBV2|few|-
CASMEVLYGYTF
TGTGCCAGCATGGAGGTTCTCTATGGCTACACCTTC
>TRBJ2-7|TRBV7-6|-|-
CASRPGIDSYEQYF
TGTGCCAGCAGACCCGGGATTGACTCCTACGAGCAGTACTTC
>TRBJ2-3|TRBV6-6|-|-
CASRGRGTDTQYF
TGTGCCAGCAGGGGGAGAGGCACAGATACGCAGTATTTT